These 10 T cell receptor beta chains originate from one sample sequenced in a study of cytotoxic CD8 clonotypes in ibrutinib-treated CLL. Repertoires were generated with immunoSEQ multiplex PCR, while TCRdb's copy carries only in-frame clones and drops some. The sample lists roughly 250,000 clones, roughly 74% occurring once. The sample was PBMCs, taken after 24 months of ibrutinib treatment. The receptors derive from a human donor with chronic lymphocytic leukemia.

The V call is TRBV10-1, the J call TRBJ2-2; no reliable D call. CDR3 length equals 14 residues. V gave up 5 bases and J gave up 6 bases, with 13 bases separating them. Per germline, CDR1 WNHNN and CDR2 SYGVQD (reference sequence). CDR3 residues: CASSYSPEAGELFF. CDR3 in DNA: TGCGCCAGCAGTTACTCCCCGGAAGCCGGGGAGCTGTTTTTT.

This chain's CDR3 is CASITGTFTSTDTQYF. DNA of the CDR3: TGTGCCAGCATCACCGGGACCTTCACAAGCACAGATACGCAGTATTTT. The gene calls are TRBV7-2 and TRBJ2-3; D is tentatively TRBD1 or TRBD2 (5 bases each). CDR1 and CDR2 (germline): SGHTA, FQGNSA. CDR3 size: 16 residues. V lost 7 bases and J lost 0, with 17 bases in between.

This clone was found a few times. The chain joins TRBV7-2 to TRBJ2-7, with a tentative D call TRBD1 (5 bases). Germline V CDR1 and CDR2: SGHTA, FQGNSA. The CDR3 has 14 residues. The ends were cut back, 5 bases at V and 2 bases at J, with 13 bases in the middle. The CDR3 sequence is CASSPRQLPYEQYF. As DNA, the CDR3 is TGTGCCAGCAGCCCACGACAGCTCCCCTACGAGCAGTACTTC.

The chain is built from TRBV11-2 and TRBJ2-7; 7 bases match TRBD2. The CDR3 consists of 15 residues. Per the germline V gene, CDR1 is SGHAT and CDR2 is FQNNGV. The ends lost 4 bases at V and 3 bases at J; junction bases unmatched: 9. The CDR3 is CASSWASGEYYEQYF. CDR3 nucleotide sequence: TGTGCCAGCAGCTGGGCCAGCGGGGAATACTACGAGCAGTACTTC.

This rearrangement joins TRBV28 to TRBJ2-5; TRBD2 aligns across 12 bases. The J segment lost 5 bases and the V segment lost 7 bases, leaving 2 bases of the junction unmatched. The V gene's germline CDR1 is MDHEN and CDR2 SYDVKM. There are 13 residues in the CDR3. The CDR3 loop reads CASKLAGGETQYF. CDR3 DNA: TGTGCCAGCAAACTAGCGGGAGGTGAGACCCAGTACTTC. Using reference TRBV28 and TRBJ2-5 for the parts outside the CDR3, the full variable domain is DVKVTQSSRYLVKRTGEKVFLECVQDMDHENMFWYRQDPGLGLRLIYFSYDVKMKEKGDIPEGYSVSREKKERFSLILESASTNQTSMYLCASKLAGGETQYFGPGTRLLVL.

The chain links TRBV7-3 to TRBJ1-3; TRBD1 matches 8 bases. CDR1 SGHTA and CDR2 FQGTGA come from the germline V gene. V lost 5 bases, J lost 2 bases, and 2 bases stayed unmatched. The CDR3 loop spans 14 amino acids. In nucleotides, the CDR3 is TGTGCCAGCAGCGACAGGGGCCCTGGAAACACCATATATTTT. Amino acid sequence: CASSDRGPGNTIYF.

The chain employs TRBV6-6 and TRBJ1-5; unclear D gene. There are 15 residues in the CDR3. Trimming took off 6 bases at V and 2 bases at J, with 14 bases between the two ends. From germline, CDR1 is MNHNY and CDR2 SVGAGI (reference sequence). The CDR3 DNA is TGTGCCAGCAGGGAAGACGGATTTGGCAATCAGCCCCAGCATTTT. Its translation: CASREDGFGNQPQHF.

This clone has only a few counts. The chain couples TRBV4-1 to TRBJ1-1, with a weak D call TRBD1 (5 bases). Trimming stripped 4 bases from V and 1 base from J, with 16 bases between. The germline V gene encodes CDR1 MGHRA and CDR2 YSYEKL. There are 16 residues in the CDR3. CDR3 bases: TGCGCCAGCAGCCCTCAACCCCACGGGACGAACACTGAAGCTTTCTTT. This gives the protein CASSPQPHGTNTEAFF.

The DNA of the CDR3 is TGTGCCAGCAGCGTAGGAGAGGACAGGGGCTACGAGCAGTACTTC. It yields the protein CASSVGEDRGYEQYF. The chain employs TRBV9 and TRBJ2-7, with 9 positions matching TRBD1. From germline, CDR1 is SGDLS and CDR2 YYNGEE. The ends lost 0 bases at V and 3 bases at J; junction bases unmatched: 4. This CDR3 region has 15 residues.

The rearrangement joins TRBV9 to TRBJ2-3; D gene ambiguous. The CDR3 is 15 amino acids. The V gene lost 2 bases and the J gene lost 4 bases, with 14 bases spanning the gap. Germline CDR1 and CDR2: SGDLS and YYNGEE. The CDR3 spells CASSVLEGAADTQYF. The CDR3 nucleotides are TGTGCCAGCAGCGTGTTGGAAGGTGCGGCAGATACGCAGTATTTT.